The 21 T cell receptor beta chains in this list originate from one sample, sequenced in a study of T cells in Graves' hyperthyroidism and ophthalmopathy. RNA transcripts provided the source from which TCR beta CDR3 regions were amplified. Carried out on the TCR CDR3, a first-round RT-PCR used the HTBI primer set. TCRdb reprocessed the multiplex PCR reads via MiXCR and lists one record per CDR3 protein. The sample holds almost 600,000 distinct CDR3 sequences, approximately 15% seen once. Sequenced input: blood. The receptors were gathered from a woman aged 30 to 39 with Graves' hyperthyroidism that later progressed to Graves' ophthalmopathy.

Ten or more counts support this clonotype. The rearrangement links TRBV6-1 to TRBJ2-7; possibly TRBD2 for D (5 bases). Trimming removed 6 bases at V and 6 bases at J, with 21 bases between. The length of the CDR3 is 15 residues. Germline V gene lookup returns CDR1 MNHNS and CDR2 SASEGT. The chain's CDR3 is CASRPTGEGYGEQYF. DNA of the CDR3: TGTGCCAGCAGACCTACCGGGGAAGGGTACGGCGAGCAGTACTTC.

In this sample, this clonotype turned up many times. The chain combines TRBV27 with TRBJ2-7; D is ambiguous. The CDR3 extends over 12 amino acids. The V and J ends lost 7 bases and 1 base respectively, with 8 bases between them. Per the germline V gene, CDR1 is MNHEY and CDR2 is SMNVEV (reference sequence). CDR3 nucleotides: TGTGCCAGCATTGGGCCATCCTACGAGCAGTACTTC. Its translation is CASIGPSYEQYF.

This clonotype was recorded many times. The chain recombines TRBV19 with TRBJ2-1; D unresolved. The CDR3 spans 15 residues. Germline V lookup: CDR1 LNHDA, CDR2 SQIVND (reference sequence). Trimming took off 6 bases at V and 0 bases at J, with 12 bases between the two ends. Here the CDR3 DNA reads TGTGCCAGTAGGGTCCCGCTGAGCTCCTACAATGAGCAGTTCTTC. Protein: CASRVPLSSYNEQFF.

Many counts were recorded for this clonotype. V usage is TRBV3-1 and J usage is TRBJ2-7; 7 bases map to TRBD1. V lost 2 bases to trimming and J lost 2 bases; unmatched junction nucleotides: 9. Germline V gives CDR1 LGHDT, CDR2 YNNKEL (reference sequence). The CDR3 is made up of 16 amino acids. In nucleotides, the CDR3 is TGTGCCAGCAGCCAAATGACAGGGCAGAGAGCCTACGAGCAGTACTTC. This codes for CASSQMTGQRAYEQYF.

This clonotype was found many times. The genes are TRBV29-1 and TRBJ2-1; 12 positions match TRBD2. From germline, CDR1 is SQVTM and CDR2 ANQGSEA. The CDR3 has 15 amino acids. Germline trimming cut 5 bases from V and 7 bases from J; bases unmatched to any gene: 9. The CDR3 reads CSVLRTSGTLNEQFF. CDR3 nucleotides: TGCAGCGTTTTAAGGACTAGCGGGACTTTGAATGAGCAGTTCTTC.

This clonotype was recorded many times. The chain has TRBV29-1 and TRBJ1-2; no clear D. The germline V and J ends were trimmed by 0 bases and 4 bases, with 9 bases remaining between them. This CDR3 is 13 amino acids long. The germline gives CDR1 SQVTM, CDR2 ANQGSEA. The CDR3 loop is CSVEDTGSYGYTF. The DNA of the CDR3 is TGCAGCGTTGAAGATACTGGGTCCTATGGCTACACCTTC.

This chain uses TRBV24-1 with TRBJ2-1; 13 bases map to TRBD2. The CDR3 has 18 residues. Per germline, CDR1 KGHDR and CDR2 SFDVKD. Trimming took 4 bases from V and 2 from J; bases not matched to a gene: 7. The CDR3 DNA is TGTGCCACCAGTGACCGGGGACTAGCGGGGCTTACCTACAATGAGCAGTTCTTC. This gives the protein CATSDRGLAGLTYNEQFF.

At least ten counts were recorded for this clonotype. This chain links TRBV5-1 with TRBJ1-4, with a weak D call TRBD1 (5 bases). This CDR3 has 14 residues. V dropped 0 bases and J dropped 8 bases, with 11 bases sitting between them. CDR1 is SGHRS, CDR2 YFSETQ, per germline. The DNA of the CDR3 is TGCGCCAGCAGCTTGGACAGGCCCCACGAAAAACTGTTTTTT. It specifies CASSLDRPHEKLFF.

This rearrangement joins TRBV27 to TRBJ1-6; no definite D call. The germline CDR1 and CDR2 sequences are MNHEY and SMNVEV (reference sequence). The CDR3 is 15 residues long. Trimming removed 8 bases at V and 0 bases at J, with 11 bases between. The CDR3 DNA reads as TGTGCCAGCTCTTGGGCGAGCTCCTATAATTCACCCCTCCACTTT. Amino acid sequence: CASSWASSYNSPLHF.

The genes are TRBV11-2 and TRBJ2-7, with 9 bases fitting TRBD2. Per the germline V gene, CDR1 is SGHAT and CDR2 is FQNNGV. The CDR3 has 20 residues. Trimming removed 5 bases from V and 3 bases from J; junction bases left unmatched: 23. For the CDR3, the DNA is TGTGCCAGCAGCCAAGGTGGGGGTGTCACCGGGACTAGCTTCGTCTACGAGCAGTACTTC. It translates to CASSQGGGVTGTSFVYEQYF.

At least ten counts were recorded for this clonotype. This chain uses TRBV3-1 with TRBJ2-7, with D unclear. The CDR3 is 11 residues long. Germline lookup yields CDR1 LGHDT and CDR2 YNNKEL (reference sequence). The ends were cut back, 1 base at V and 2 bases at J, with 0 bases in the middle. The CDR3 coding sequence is TGTGCCAGCAGCCAAGCCTACGAGCAGTACTTC. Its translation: CASSQAYEQYF.

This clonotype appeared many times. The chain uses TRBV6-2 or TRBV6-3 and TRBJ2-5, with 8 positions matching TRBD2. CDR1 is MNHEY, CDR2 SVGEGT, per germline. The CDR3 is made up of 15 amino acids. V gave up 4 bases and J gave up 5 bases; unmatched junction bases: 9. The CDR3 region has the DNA TGTGCCAGCAGTTTGGTCGGGAGGGGCGAGGAGACCCAGTACTTC. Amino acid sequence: CASSLVGRGEETQYF.

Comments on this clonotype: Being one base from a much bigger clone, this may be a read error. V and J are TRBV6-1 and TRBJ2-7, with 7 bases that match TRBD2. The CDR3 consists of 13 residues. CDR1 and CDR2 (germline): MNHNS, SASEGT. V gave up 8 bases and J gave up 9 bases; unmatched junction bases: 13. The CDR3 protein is CASAPRDPGGQYF. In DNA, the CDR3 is TGTGCCAGCGCCCCAAGGGACCCGGGGGGGCAGTACTTC.

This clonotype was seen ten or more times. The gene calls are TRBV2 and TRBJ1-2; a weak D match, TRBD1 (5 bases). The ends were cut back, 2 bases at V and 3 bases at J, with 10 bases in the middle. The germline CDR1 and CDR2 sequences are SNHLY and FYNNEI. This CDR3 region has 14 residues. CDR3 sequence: CASSEQGRHYGYTF. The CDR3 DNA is TGTGCCAGCAGTGAACAGGGTCGACACTATGGCTACACCTTC.

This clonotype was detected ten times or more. The CDR3: CASKSGTANEKLFF. The CDR3, as DNA: TGTGCCAGCAAGTCCGGGACAGCAAATGAAAAACTGTTTTTT. This sequence joins TRBV2 and TRBJ1-4, with TRBD1 matching over 7 bases. The CDR3 runs to 14 residues. CDR1 is SNHLY and CDR2 is FYNNEI in the germline V gene. The ends lost 7 bases at V and 5 bases at J; junction bases unmatched: 7.

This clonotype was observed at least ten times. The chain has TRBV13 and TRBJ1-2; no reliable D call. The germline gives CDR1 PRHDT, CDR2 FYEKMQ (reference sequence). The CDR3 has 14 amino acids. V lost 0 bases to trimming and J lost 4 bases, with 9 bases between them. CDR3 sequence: CASSLGEGVYGYTF. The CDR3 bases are TGTGCCAGCAGCTTAGGCGAGGGAGTCTATGGCTACACCTTC.

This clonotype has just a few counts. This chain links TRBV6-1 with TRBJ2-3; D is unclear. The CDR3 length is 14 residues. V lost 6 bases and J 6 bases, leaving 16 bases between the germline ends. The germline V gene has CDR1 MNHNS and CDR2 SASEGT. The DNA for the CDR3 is TGTGCCAGCAGCTACCGGCTAGATACGGATACGCAGTATTTT. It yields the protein CASSYRLDTDTQYF.

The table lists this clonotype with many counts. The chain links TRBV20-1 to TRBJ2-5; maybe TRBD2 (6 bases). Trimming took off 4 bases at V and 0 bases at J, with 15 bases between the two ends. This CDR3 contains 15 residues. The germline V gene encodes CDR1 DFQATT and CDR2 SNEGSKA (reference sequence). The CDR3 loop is CSAISVGGDQETQYF. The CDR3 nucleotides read TGCAGTGCTATCAGTGTCGGAGGGGACCAAGAGACCCAGTACTTC.

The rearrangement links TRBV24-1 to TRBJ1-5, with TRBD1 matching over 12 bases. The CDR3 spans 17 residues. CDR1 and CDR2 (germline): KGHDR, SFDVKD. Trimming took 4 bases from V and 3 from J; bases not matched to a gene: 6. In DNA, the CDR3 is TGTGCCACCAGTGAAATTGCGGGACAGGGGGCCAATCAGCCCCAGCATTTT. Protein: CATSEIAGQGANQPQHF.

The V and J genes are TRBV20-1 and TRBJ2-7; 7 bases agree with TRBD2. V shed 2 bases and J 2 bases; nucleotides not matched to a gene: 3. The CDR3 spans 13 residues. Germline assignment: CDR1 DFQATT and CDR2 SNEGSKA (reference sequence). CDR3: CSARSTSAYEQYF. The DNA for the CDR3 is TGCAGTGCTAGATCCACTAGCGCCTACGAGCAGTACTTC.

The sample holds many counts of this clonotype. CDR3 sequence (DNA): TGTGCCAGCAGCGAGGGACTAGCGGGAGTAAGTGAGCAGTTCTTC. Protein: CASSEGLAGVSEQFF. This rearrangement joins TRBV7-9 to TRBJ2-1; TRBD2 agrees at 14 bases. Unmatched junction bases numbered 6, after V lost 5 bases and J lost 9 bases. CDR1 is SEHNR, CDR2 FQNEAQ, per germline (reference sequence). This CDR3 spans 15 amino acids.